Listed here are 24 T cell receptor beta chains from one sample, sequenced in a study of early T cells in non-severe SARS-CoV-2 infection. MiXCR, applied by TCRdb to the 5' RACE reads, yields one record per CDR3 protein. The sample records more than 35,000 distinct CDR3 sequences, over 3.5% being singletons. The sequenced sample was whole blood. The receptor source for this set is an adult who was a healthcare worker with PCR-confirmed SARS-CoV-2 infection or an uninfected control (not recorded which).

This clonotype occurred many times. The chain has TRBV7-2 and TRBJ2-5; D may be TRBD2 (6 bases). Deletions cut 1 base from V and 5 bases from J, with 14 bases between. From germline, CDR1 is SGHTA and CDR2 FQGNSA. This CDR3 contains 15 residues. The CDR3 coding sequence is TGTGCCAGCAGCTTAGGGACTACCAGTCCGGAGACCCAGTACTTC. Amino acids: CASSLGTTSPETQYF.

This clonotype was counted many times. This chain joins TRBV7-2 and TRBJ2-5, with 8 nucleotides matching TRBD2. The CDR3 extends over 13 amino acids. Germline V gene lookup returns CDR1 SGHTA and CDR2 FQGNSA. After removal of 5 bases from V and 4 bases from J, the junction contained 3 bases not matched to a gene. The CDR3: CASSKSGRETQYF. CDR3 sequence (DNA): TGTGCCAGCAGCAAGAGCGGGAGAGAGACCCAGTACTTC.

With regard to this clonotype: A much more abundant neighbour one base away suggests this may be a read error. The chain carries TRBV20-1 and TRBJ2-7, with D possibly TRBD1 on 6 matching bases. From germline, CDR1 is DFQATT and CDR2 SNEGSKA (reference sequence). CDR3 size: 14 residues. Trimming removed 2 bases from V and 2 bases from J, with 13 bases in between. DNA for the CDR3: TGCAGTGCTAGACAGGGGTTAATGACCTACGAGCAGTACTTC. Protein: CSARQGLMTYEQYF.

This clonotype was seen repeatedly, ten times or more. The CDR3 DNA reads TGTGCCAGCAGTTCGAGGTCCATCCCTGTTGAGCAGTACTTC. As protein: CASSSRSIPVEQYF. This chain links TRBV6-6 with TRBJ2-7, with no clear D. The germline V gene encodes CDR1 MNHNY and CDR2 SVGAGI (reference sequence). CDR3 length: 14 residues. The V end was cut by 4 bases, the J end by 7 bases, with 17 bases between.

This clonotype was observed a handful of times. The chain joins TRBV10-1 to TRBJ2-3, with D perhaps assigned TRBD1 or TRBD2 (5 bases each). Per the germline V gene, CDR1 is WNHNN and CDR2 is SYGVQD (reference sequence). Trimming cost V 0 bases and J 1 base, with 11 bases left between them. The CDR3 totals 16 residues. The CDR3 DNA follows: TGCGCCAGCAGTGAGTCCAGGGACCCCCGCACAGATACGCAGTATTTT. Protein: CASSESRDPRTDTQYF.

This clonotype showed up just a few times. The chain carries TRBV6-1 and TRBJ2-1; 7 bases match TRBD2. CDR3 size: 15 residues. The germline V gene has CDR1 MNHNS and CDR2 SASEGT. V trimming: 7 bases; J trimming: 6 bases; junction bases outside the gene matches: 12. The CDR3 nucleotides are TGTGCCAGCAAAAGGGAGGGCGGGCCAGCCAATGAGCAGTTCTTC. Translation gives CASKREGGPANEQFF.

This clonotype was detected many times. V and J are TRBV5-4 and TRBJ2-3; no reliable D call. Germline V lookup: CDR1 SGHNT, CDR2 YYREEE (reference sequence). V was trimmed by 3 bases and J by 2 bases, leaving 19 bases between them. CDR3 length: 17 amino acids. Written as DNA, the CDR3 is TGTGCCAGCAGCTCGTCAGTTGTGGCAGAACCCACAGATACGCAGTATTTT. Its translation is CASSSSVVAEPTDTQYF.

In this sample, this clonotype turned up many times. V and J are TRBV6-1 and TRBJ2-5; TRBD1 is a possible D gene (5 bases). This CDR3 contains 13 residues. The germline V and J ends were trimmed by 7 bases and 4 bases, with 13 bases remaining between them. In germline, CDR1 is MNHNS, CDR2 SASEGT. The CDR3 here is CASTQGARETQYF. In DNA form, the CDR3 reads TGTGCCAGCACTCAAGGGGCCCGAGAGACCCAGTACTTC.

This clonotype has just a few counts. The rearrangement joins TRBV18 to TRBJ1-5; 10 nucleotides agree with TRBD1. Trimming cost V 6 bases and J 1 base; bases outside gene matches: 3. This CDR3 contains 15 residues. Per the germline V gene, CDR1 is KGHSH and CDR2 is LQKENI. The CDR3 DNA sequence: TGTGCCAGCTCGCCGGGACAGGGGAGCAATCAGCCCCAGCATTTT. Amino acid sequence: CASSPGQGSNQPQHF.

The table lists this clonotype with many counts. The chain recombines TRBV7-3 with TRBJ1-1; D call uncertain. CDR3 length: 15 amino acids. Trimming shortened V by 3 bases and J by 4 bases, and 15 bases separated the two germline ends. Per the germline V gene, CDR1 is SGHTA and CDR2 is FQGTGA. CDR3 sequence reads: CASSLYPATGTEAFF. The CDR3 nucleotides read TGTGCCAGCAGCTTGTACCCGGCTACGGGCACTGAAGCTTTCTTT.

This clonotype was recorded many times. V gene TRBV4-1 combines with J gene TRBJ2-5, with a weak D call TRBD1 (6 bases). Germline V gene sequence: CDR1 MGHRA, CDR2 YSYEKL. Trimming took 5 bases from V and 5 from J, leaving 12 bases between them. The CDR3 runs 13 residues. The DNA of the CDR3 is TGCGCCAGCAGCTCGCGACAGGCGGAGACCCAGTACTTC. It translates to CASSSRQAETQYF.

This clonotype was counted a few times. CDR3 residues: CASSPVPPDQPQHF. The CDR3, as DNA: TGCGCCAGCAGTCCAGTACCTCCGGATCAGCCCCAGCATTTT. The V and J genes are TRBV10-2 and TRBJ1-5; no clear D gene. V lost 5 bases, J lost 5 bases, and 13 bases lay in between. The CDR3 consists of 14 residues. Germline V gene lookup returns CDR1 WSHSY and CDR2 SAAADI.

This clonotype was observed many times. DNA of the CDR3: TGTGCCAGCTCCACCGGGGCAGACCAAGAGACCCAGTACTTC. Translating gives CASSTGADQETQYF. V and J are TRBV18 and TRBJ2-5; D tentatively fits TRBD1 or TRBD2 (5 bases each). Germline V gene sequence: CDR1 KGHSH, CDR2 LQKENI. The CDR3 sequence is 14 residues long. Between the trimmed V and J ends, which lost 6 bases and 0 bases, there was a span of 11 bases.

Many counts were recorded for this clonotype. The rearrangement uses TRBV13 and TRBJ1-2; TRBD1 is a possible D gene (6 bases). CDR1 and CDR2 (germline): PRHDT, FYEKMQ (reference sequence). CDR3 length equals 16 residues. Trimming took 2 bases from V and 8 from J, leaving 21 bases between them. DNA of the CDR3: TGTGCCAGCAGCTTATCTCCGACAGGCGGGCCAGGGGGCTACACCTTC. This translates into CASSLSPTGGPGGYTF.

This clonotype has ten or more counts. This chain links TRBV29-1 with TRBJ1-1; the D gene is possibly TRBD1 (5 bases). The CDR3 covers 13 residues. Trimming pared 7 bases from V and 6 bases from J, leaving 18 bases between. Germline V gives CDR1 SQVTM, CDR2 ANQGSEA. The DNA of the CDR3 is TGCAGCGCGAACGGGGCCGTGGGGTCTGAAGCTTTCTTT. Translated: CSANGAVGSEAFF.

This clonotype was seen at least ten times. V and J are TRBV12-3 or TRBV12-4 and TRBJ2-1; D not resolved. The CDR3 sequence is 11 residues long. V shed 3 bases and J shed 8 bases, with 5 bases lying between them. The CDR3 sequence is CASSLRYEQFF. CDR3 in DNA: TGTGCCAGCAGTTTGAGGTATGAGCAGTTCTTC.

The chain uses TRBV10-2 and TRBJ2-7; TRBD1 is a possible D gene (5 bases). Trimming left V 0 bases short and J 5 bases short, with 11 bases between. This CDR3 comprises 14 residues. Germline V CDR1 and CDR2: WSHSY, SAAADI. DNA of the CDR3: TGCGCCAGCAGTGAGTCGAGCAGGGTCCACGAGCAGTACTTC. Translation gives CASSESSRVHEQYF.

This clonotype was picked up many times. V and J are TRBV12-5 and TRBJ2-1; possible D gene TRBD1, 6 bases. This CDR3 region has 12 residues. The germline CDR1 and CDR2 sequences are LGHNT and FRNRAP. The germline V and J ends were trimmed by 2 bases and 10 bases, with 9 bases remaining between them. CDR3 sequence: CASGLRTEEQFF. The CDR3 bases are TGTGCTAGTGGTTTGAGGACAGAAGAGCAGTTCTTC.

This clonotype was observed at least ten times. The V and J genes are TRBV6-1 and TRBJ2-7, with TRBD1 matching over 8 bases. The CDR3 spans 11 residues. Germline assignment: CDR1 MNHNS and CDR2 SASEGT. With 11 bases clipped from V and 3 bases from J, the junction kept 3 bases outside the gene matches. CDR3 nucleotide sequence: TGTGCCCTGGACAGGGACTACGAGCAGTACTTC. Encoded protein: CALDRDYEQYF.

This clonotype was seen many times. The chain recombines TRBV29-1 with TRBJ2-3; D might be TRBD1 or TRBD2, each matching 6 bases. The V end lost 6 bases, the J end lost 4 bases, and 14 bases lay between the germline ends. The CDR3 covers 13 residues. Germline lookup yields CDR1 SQVTM and CDR2 ANQGSEA. The CDR3 DNA reads TGCAGCGTGGGGGGCCCCGCGGCAGATACGCAGTATTTT. Protein product: CSVGGPAADTQYF.

This clonotype was detected many times. V and J are TRBV30 and TRBJ1-1; the D gene is possibly TRBD1 (5 bases). Germline V lookup: CDR1 GTSNPN, CDR2 SVGIG (reference sequence). The V end was cut by 4 bases, the J end by 4 bases, with 10 bases between. The CDR3 runs 12 residues. The CDR3 coding sequence is TGTGCCTGGAATTGGGGGTCCACTGAAGCTTTCTTT. This sequence encodes CAWNWGSTEAFF.

Only a few counts were recorded for this clonotype. The J gene is TRBJ1-1, the V gene TRBV30; no firm D call. Looked up from germline, CDR1 is GTSNPN and CDR2 is SVGIG (reference sequence). The CDR3 loop spans 14 amino acids. Trimming shortened V by 3 bases and J by 0 bases, and 11 bases separated the two germline ends. The CDR3 spells CAWSRGRLNTEAFF. The CDR3, as DNA: TGTGCCTGGAGCAGAGGGAGATTGAACACTGAAGCTTTCTTT.

There are many counts of this clonotype. This chain joins TRBV5-1 and TRBJ1-1; TRBD1 agrees at 7 bases. V dropped 5 bases and J dropped 6; count of bases not matched to a gene: 13. The CDR3 consists of 15 residues. CDR1 and CDR2 from the germline V gene are SGHRS and YFSETQ. The CDR3 region has the DNA TGCGCCAGCAGACAAATGCGACAGGGAGGGTCTGAAGCTTTCTTT. Amino acid sequence: CASRQMRQGGSEAFF. The full variable domain, rest sourced from reference TRBV5-1 and TRBJ1-1, is KAGVTQTPRYLIKTRGQQVTLSCSPISGHRSVSWYQQTPGQGLQFLFEYFSETQRNKGNFPGRFSGRQFSNSRSEMNVSTLELGDSALYLCASRQMRQGGSEAFFGQGTRLTVV.

V gene TRBV10-1 combines with J gene TRBJ2-2; TRBD1 might be the D (7 bases). The CDR3 loop spans 15 amino acids. CDR1 is WNHNN, CDR2 SYGVQD, per germline (reference sequence). V was cut by 2 bases and J by 7 bases, with 14 bases left in between. The CDR3 DNA sequence: TGCGCCAGCAGTGAGCGGAGGGGGCAATACGGGGAGCTGTTTTTT. It codes for CASSERRGQYGELFF.